The 14 T cell receptor delta chains in this list originate from one sample, sequenced in a study of Vδ1+ human thymocytes. Study results and limitations: In the thymus, TRG and TRD repertoires looked highly polyclonal with Gaussian CDR3 lengths.

The template was reverse-transcribed extracted RNA. Multiplex PCR used pooled V-gene forward primers and a constant-region reverse primer to amplify CDR3s. TCRdb re-called clones from the multiplex PCR reads via CATT. The sample yields roughly 76,000 delta-chain clones, approximately 30% seen once. No antigen is known for these receptors. Sequencing used Vdelta1+ gamma-delta thymocytes from the thymus. The subset here: FACS-sorted CD3+ TCRalphabeta- TCRVdelta1+ TCRVdelta2- thymocytes. The receptors come from a boy in the first two years of life who had congenital heart surgery.

Relative to its sample, this clone is medium-sized. V gene TRDV2 combines with J gene TRDJ1; 8 bases line up with TRDD3. This CDR3 is 16 amino acids long. CDR1 GEAIGNYY and CDR2 EKD come from the germline V gene. V shed 3 bases, J shed 0 bases, and the junction held 8 bases outside the gene matches. CDR3 in amino acids: CACDAMVLGDTDKLIF. The DNA for the CDR3 is TGTGCCTGTGACGCGATGGTACTGGGGGACACCGATAAACTCATCTTT.

In its sample, this clone was seen a few times. The chain carries TRDV1 and TRDJ1, with TRDD3 as a possible D gene (6 bases). This CDR3 contains 15 residues. Germline lookup yields CDR1 TSWWSYY and CDR2 QGS. The V end was cut by 3 bases, the J end by 5 bases, with 16 bases between. The CDR3 reads CALGDPPGGRDKLIF. DNA for the CDR3: TGTGCTCTTGGGGACCCCCCCGGGGGAAGGGATAAACTCATCTTT.

This clone was recorded a few times. This rearrangement joins TRDV1 to TRDJ1; TRDD2 is a possible D gene (5 bases). Trimming pared 4 bases from V and 2 bases from J, leaving 29 bases between. The CDR3 runs to 20 residues. Germline V CDR1 and CDR2: TSWWSYY, QGS. CDR3 nucleotide sequence: TGTGCTCTTGGGGTATCTGAACTTCCCACACGCGGGAAGGGAACCGATAAACTCATCTTT. Translating it yields CALGVSELPTRGKGTDKLIF.

This clone was seen more than once but under ten times. V gene TRDV1 combines with J gene TRDJ1, with TRDD3 matching over 7 bases. This CDR3 comprises 21 residues. Losses at the gene ends were 4 bases for V and 1 base for J; bases not matched to a gene: 24. From germline, CDR1 is TSWWSYY and CDR2 QGS. CDR3 protein: CALGGVRPWGLPNGGTDKLIF. In DNA form, the CDR3 reads TGTGCTCTTGGGGGAGTGCGGCCCTGGGGGCTCCCCAACGGAGGCACCGATAAACTCATCTTT.

Note on this clone: A much larger clone differs by one base, so this may be a read error. Distinct nucleotide sequences in the sample also encode this CDR3. The chain carries TRDV2 and TRDJ2; 10 bases fit TRDD3. Germline V lookup: CDR1 GEAIGNYY, CDR2 EKD. This CDR3 comprises 18 residues. J was trimmed by 4 bases and V by 7 bases; bases with no gene match: 17. The CDR3 spells CACHILGDSVTATAQLFF. CDR3 DNA: TGTGCCTGCCACATACTGGGGGATTCGGTTACGGCGACAGCACAACTCTTCTTT.

This clone was seen just once. V is TRDV1 and J is TRDJ1; D remains ambiguous. The CDR3 runs 21 residues. Deletions cut 1 base from V and 0 bases from J, with 27 bases between. CDR1 and CDR2 from the germline V gene are TSWWSYY and QGS. The CDR3 DNA is TGTGCTCTTGGGGAACCTTACCCCCGGGGTCAGGAAAACAGGTACACCGATAAACTCATCTTT. It specifies CALGEPYPRGQENRYTDKLIF.

A few counts support this clone. Different DNA sequences within this sample yield the same CDR3. This rearrangement joins TRDV1 to TRDJ1; D is perhaps TRDD3 (6 bases). Germline CDR1 is TSWWSYY and CDR2 is QGS. CDR3 length: 17 amino acids. V lost 0 bases to trimming and J lost 4 bases, with 18 bases between them. The CDR3 reads CALGELTTGLGYDKLIF. The CDR3, as DNA: TGTGCTCTTGGGGAACTAACTACTGGTCTGGGGTACGATAAACTCATCTTT.

The rearrangement links TRDV1 to TRDJ1; TRDD3 matches 10 bases. This CDR3 region has 20 residues. Trimming took 1 base from V and 0 from J; bases not matched to a gene: 14. CDR1 and CDR2 (germline): TSWWSYY, QGS. CDR3 nucleotide sequence: TGTGCTCTTGGGGAACGATCGGGGGGATACGGAGGGATGTACACCGATAAACTCATCTTT. It is translated as CALGERSGGYGGMYTDKLIF.

This clone was found a few times. The V gene is TRDV1, the J gene TRDJ1; TRDD3 might be the D (6 bases). CDR3 length: 18 amino acids. V was clipped by 4 bases and J by 4 bases, with 25 bases between them. The germline gives CDR1 TSWWSYY, CDR2 QGS. DNA of the CDR3: TGTGCTCTTGGGGGACTTCCACGGTGGATACCCCAGGGCGATAAACTCATCTTT. Translation gives CALGGLPRWIPQGDKLIF.

V gene TRDV1 combines with J gene TRDJ1; 8 nucleotides align to TRDD3. V was pared by 0 bases and J by 1 base, with 25 bases of the junction left unmatched. The V gene's germline CDR1 is TSWWSYY and CDR2 QGS. The length of the CDR3 is 23 residues. CDR3 loop: CALGELRRAAGGPRGRTTDKLIF. CDR3 DNA: TGTGCTCTTGGGGAACTCAGGCGGGCGGCTGGGGGACCTCGCGGGCGTACCACCGATAAACTCATCTTT.

This chain joins TRDV1 and TRDJ1; 11 bases align to TRDD3. The length of the CDR3 is 18 residues. V was clipped by 1 base and J by 3 bases; unmatched bases: 10. Germline V gives CDR1 TSWWSYY, CDR2 QGS. In DNA form, the CDR3 reads TGTGCTCTTGGGGAACAGGAAGGACTGGGGGATAGGCCCGATAAACTCATCTTT. It specifies CALGEQEGLGDRPDKLIF.

V gene TRDV1 combines with J gene TRDJ1; TRDD2 matches 8 bases. The CDR3 has 20 residues. The V segment lost 4 bases and the J segment 0 bases; nucleotides outside the gene matches: 19. Germline CDR1 TSWWSYY, CDR2 QGS. The CDR3 reads CALGALTSYLTRVNTDKLIF. The CDR3 DNA reads TGTGCTCTTGGGGCCCTAACTTCCTACTTGACACGGGTCAACACCGATAAACTCATCTTT.

There are a few counts of this clone. The chain uses TRDV1 and TRDJ1, with TRDD3 identical over 7 bases. The junction had 11 bases not matched to a gene; V was cut back by 1 base and J by 3 bases. This CDR3 has 17 amino acids. CDR1 and CDR2 (germline): TSWWSYY, QGS. The CDR3 loop is CALGERHGTGVPDKLIF. In nucleotides, the CDR3 is TGTGCTCTTGGGGAACGTCACGGTACTGGGGTGCCCGATAAACTCATCTTT.

This clone came up a few times. This rearrangement joins TRDV1 to TRDJ1, with 12 bases identical to TRDD3. The germline CDR1 and CDR2 sequences are TSWWSYY and QGS. Trimming at V came to 0 bases and at J to 1 base, leaving 12 bases not matched to a gene. The CDR3 has 20 residues. CDR3 in DNA: TGTGCTCTTGGGGAACTCCCGGTCTGGGGGATACGCCCTCTCACCGATAAACTCATCTTT. It encodes CALGELPVWGIRPLTDKLIF.